A selection of T cell receptor beta chains follows, all from one sample in a study of cytomegalovirus exposure and HLA in healthy donors. Data came from immunoSEQ multiplex PCR; TCRdb stores just in-frame clones and leaves some out. Of 150,000 to 200,000 clones in the sample, approximately 70% were seen once. Sequencing used PBMCs. Source of these receptors: a man aged 18-30 years in good health and CMV-seropositive. The CDR3 runs from the conserved cysteine through the conserved F or W. The D gene is left open where the match is weak. Clone size is shown for a subset of rows, as once, few, many or a class of expanded clone.

>once|-|TRBV30|TRBJ2-2
CAWSFTSRGGELFF
TGTGCCTGGAGTTTTACTAGTCGAGGGGGGGAGCTGTTTTTT
>-|TRBD1|TRBV4-1|TRBJ1-1
CASSQQGTGRGEAFF
TGCGCCAGCAGCCAGCAAGGGACAGGCCGGGGTGAAGCTTTCTTT
>few|TRBD1|TRBV5-1|TRBJ2-1
CASSLESQGVGEQFF
TGCGCCAGCAGCTTGGAGTCCCAGGGGGTTGGTGAGCAGTTCTTC
>-|TRBD1|TRBV28|TRBJ2-3
CASSSGQRRTDTQYF
TGTGCCAGCAGTTCGGGACAGCGGAGGACAGATACGCAGTATTTT
>-|TRBD1|TRBV6-5|TRBJ1-6
CASSLDRGNSPLHF
TGTGCCAGCAGCTTGGACAGGGGGAATTCACCCCTCCACTTT
>few|TRBD1|TRBV6-5|TRBJ1-5
CASSDRVGQPQHF
TGTGCCAGCAGTGACAGGGTCGGACAGCCCCAGCATTTT
>-|-|TRBV18|TRBJ1-1
CAGGGETEAFF
TGTGCCGGAGGGGGGGAGACTGAAGCTTTCTTT
>few|-|TRBV30|TRBJ2-5
CAWGMTDQETQYF
TGTGCCTGGGGAATGACAGACCAAGAGACCCAGTACTTC
>few|-|TRBV6-6|TRBJ1-4
CASSYSGQPNEKLFF
TGTGCCAGCAGTTACTCGGGGCAGCCTAATGAAAAACTGTTTTTT
>few|-|TRBV18|TRBJ1-1
CASSPFTQNTEAFF
TGTGCCAGCTCACCTTTCACTCAGAACACTGAAGCTTTCTTT
>-|-|TRBV29-1|TRBJ1-1
CSAPRQGGTEAFF
TGCAGCGCCCCCAGGCAGGGAGGGACTGAAGCTTTCTTT
>once|-|TRBV6-5|TRBJ2-5
CASSYSPQETQYF
TGTGCCAGCAGTTACTCCCCTCAGGAGACCCAGTACTTC
>-|TRBD1|TRBV7-2|TRBJ1-5
CASSLVTGGVQPQHF
TGTGCCAGCAGCTTAGTAACAGGGGGGGTTCAGCCCCAGCATTTT
>-|-|TRBV13|TRBJ1-3
CASSPHRDSGNTIYF
TGTGCCAGCAGCCCCCACAGGGACTCTGGAAACACCATATATTTT
>-|TRBD2|TRBV11-2|TRBJ2-4
CASSLDSGIGGNIQYF
TGTGCCAGCAGCTTAGATTCCGGGATCGGGGGGAACATTCAGTACTTC
>-|-|TRBV2|TRBJ2-1
CASSVWGINEQFF
TGTGCCAGCAGCGTTTGGGGCATCAATGAGCAGTTCTTC
>-|-|TRBV10-2|TRBJ2-1
CASSDWSSYNEQFF
TGCGCCAGCAGTGACTGGAGCTCCTACAATGAGCAGTTCTTC
>-|-|TRBV19|TRBJ1-5
CASSISAPDQPQHF
TGTGCCAGTAGTATTTCCGCTCCGGATCAGCCCCAGCATTTT
>-|TRBD1|TRBV5-4|TRBJ1-1
CASSLGQGARNTEAFF
TGTGCCAGCAGCTTGGGACAGGGGGCAAGAAACACTGAAGCTTTCTTT
>-|-|TRBV7-7|TRBJ2-5
CASSLGSRGETQYF
TGTGCTAGCAGCTTAGGGAGTAGAGGAGAGACCCAGTACTTC
>-|-|TRBV7-9|TRBJ2-3
CASSLGDTRMDTQYF
TGTGCCAGCAGCTTAGGGGACACAAGGATGGATACGCAGTATTTT
>-|-|TRBV2|TRBJ1-1
CASKTYTGKTEAFF
TGTGCCAGCAAGACATACACAGGTAAAACTGAAGCTTTCTTT
>-|TRBD2|TRBV28|TRBJ2-3
CASSSGLAGGGADTQYF
TGTGCCAGCAGTTCGGGACTAGCGGGGGGGGGCGCAGATACGCAGTATTTT
>-|-|TRBV11-3|TRBJ2-5
CASSPVPVETQYF
TGTGCCAGCAGCCCGGTTCCGGTGGAGACCCAGTACTTC
>-|-|TRBV13|TRBJ2-5
CASSLISGREETQYF
TGTGCCAGCAGCTTAATTTCAGGGCGAGAAGAGACCCAGTACTTC
>-|TRBD2|TRBV7-6|TRBJ2-5
CASSLHFGLAGAEETQYF
TGTGCCAGCAGCTTACATTTCGGGCTAGCGGGGGCGGAGGAGACCCAGTACTTC
>-|TRBD1|TRBV7-3|TRBJ1-1
CASSAGTGNTEAFF
TGTGCCAGCAGCGCCGGGACAGGGAACACTGAAGCTTTCTTT
>few|TRBD2|TRBV6-1|TRBJ2-6
CASSEAGLEEAGGPHSGANVLTF
TGTGCCAGCAGTGAAGCGGGGCTGGAGGAGGCGGGAGGGCCCCACTCTGGGGCCAACGTCCTGACTTTC
>-|-|TRBV28|TRBJ1-6
CASSLTGEGSPLHF
TGTGCCAGCAGTTTAACGGGGGAAGGTTCACCCCTCCACTTT
>-|TRBD2|TRBV7-9|TRBJ2-1
CASSPTAGGLGEQFF
TGTGCCAGCAGCCCGACGGCGGGGGGGCTCGGTGAGCAGTTCTTC
>-|-|TRBV29-1|TRBJ2-5
CSAGVVKETQYF
TGCAGCGCCGGGGTCGTAAAAGAGACCCAGTACTTC
>-|TRBD2|TRBV14|TRBJ2-3
CASSQDWGGVSTDTQYF
TGTGCCAGCAGCCAAGATTGGGGGGGGGTCAGCACAGATACGCAGTATTTT
>-|-|TRBV28|TRBJ1-5
CASSFFRVNQPQHF
TGTGCCAGCAGTTTCTTCAGGGTCAATCAGCCCCAGCATTTT
>-|-|TRBV10-2|TRBJ2-1
CASRTGGGNEQFF
TGCGCCAGCAGGACAGGTGGGGGTAATGAGCAGTTCTTC
>-|TRBD1|TRBV7-9|TRBJ1-1
CASSPRGPEAFF
TGTGCCAGCAGCCCAAGGGGGCCTGAAGCTTTCTTT
>-|-|TRBV27|TRBJ1-2
CASSADSRANYGYTF
TGTGCCAGCAGTGCCGACTCGAGAGCTAACTATGGCTACACCTTC
>-|-|TRBV10-3|TRBJ2-1
CAISNRVSDNEQFF
TGTGCCATCAGCAACCGGGTTAGCGACAATGAGCAGTTCTTC
>-|-|TRBV2|TRBJ1-1
CASSEMQEAFF
TGTGCCAGCAGTGAAATGCAGGAAGCTTTCTTT
>-|-|TRBV10-2|TRBJ2-1
CASSVGGANEQFF
TGCGCCAGCAGTGTTGGGGGGGCCAATGAGCAGTTCTTC
>-|TRBD2|TRBV19|TRBJ2-2
CASRPGGNTGELFF
TGTGCCAGTAGGCCGGGGGGAAACACCGGGGAGCTGTTTTTT
>-|TRBD1|TRBV2|TRBJ1-1
CASSTDRGKAFF
TGTGCCAGCAGTACGGACAGGGGAAAGGCTTTCTTT
>-|TRBD1|TRBV6-5|TRBJ1-4
CASSYSTGDGEKLFF
TGTGCCAGCAGTTACTCGACAGGGGACGGAGAAAAACTGTTTTTT
>-|TRBD1|TRBV30|TRBJ1-2
CALVGGANYGYTF
TGTGCCTTGGTAGGGGGCGCGAACTATGGCTACACCTTC
>-|-|TRBV28|TRBJ2-3
CASSLYTGRGTDTQYF
TGTGCCAGCAGTTTATATACCGGTAGAGGAACAGATACGCAGTATTTT
>-|TRBD1|TRBV19|TRBJ1-5
CAASDRVHQPQHF
TGTGCCGCATCAGACAGGGTGCATCAGCCCCAGCATTTT
>-|TRBD1|TRBV29-1|TRBJ1-2
CSVELVAGGGNGYTF
TGCAGCGTTGAATTGGTGGCAGGGGGCGGGAATGGCTACACCTTC
>few|TRBD2|TRBV28|TRBJ2-1
CASSKGLAGAYNEQFF
TGTGCCAGCAGTAAAGGACTAGCGGGAGCCTACAATGAGCAGTTCTTC
>few|TRBD2|TRBV11-3|TRBJ2-3
CASSLAPSGRVDTQYF
TGTGCCAGCAGCTTAGCCCCTAGCGGGAGGGTAGATACGCAGTATTTT